Each of the 28 T cell receptor beta chains below was sequenced from the same sample in a study of blood T cell repertoires in COVID-19. Sequencing was performed with immunoSEQ multiplex PCR; in TCRdb, only in-frame clones are kept and a portion is missing. The sample yields some 270,000 clones, more than 85% seen once. Sequenced: peripheral blood. The receptor source for this set is a man aged 25 to 40 with acute or convalescent COVID-19.

This chain uses TRBV30 with TRBJ1-1, with 7 bases that match TRBD1. From germline, CDR1 is GTSNPN and CDR2 SVGIG (reference sequence). The CDR3 is 14 amino acids. J gave up 7 bases and V 4 bases, and 12 bases lay outside the gene matches. CDR3 DNA sequence: TGTGCCTGGAACAGGGGTCATCCTCGGGGTGAAGCTTTCTTT. Protein: CAWNRGHPRGEAFF.

The chain is built from TRBV23-1 and TRBJ1-6; no definite D call. TRBV23-1 is an ORF, and what it does is uncertain. The CDR3 spans 14 residues. The CDR3 bases are TGCGCTCCGACCGGGTGGAGGTATAATTCACCCCTCCACTTT. It codes for CAPTGWRYNSPLHF.

V usage is TRBV28 and J usage is TRBJ1-4; D is possibly TRBD1 (6 bases). The length of the CDR3 is 13 residues. V was shortened by 8 bases and J by 8 bases, with 15 bases between the two germline ends. Germline loops: CDR1 MDHEN, CDR2 SYDVKM. The DNA for the CDR3 is TGTGCCAGCCCGGGGGGGCGCGGGGAAAAACTGTTTTTT. It specifies CASPGGRGEKLFF.

V and J are TRBV18 and TRBJ1-1; unclear D gene. From germline, CDR1 is KGHSH and CDR2 LQKENI. The CDR3 contains 14 residues. Between the trimmed V and J ends, which lost 0 bases and 3 bases, there was a span of 8 bases. CDR3 region: CASSPPGRHTEAFF. DNA for the CDR3: TGTGCCAGCTCACCACCGGGCAGGCACACTGAAGCTTTCTTT.

The chain is built from TRBV12-3 or TRBV12-4 and TRBJ1-2; tentative D call: TRBD1 (6 bases). This CDR3 contains 12 residues. Trimming pared 5 bases from V and 8 bases from J, leaving 12 bases between. CDR3 DNA: TGTGCCAGCAGTCCGGACAGTCCAGGCTACACCTTC. Translating it yields CASSPDSPGYTF.

The chain is built from TRBV2 and TRBJ2-5; unclear D gene. Germline lookup yields CDR1 SNHLY and CDR2 FYNNEI. The CDR3 totals 16 residues. The ends were cut back, 2 bases at V and 5 bases at J, with 18 bases in the middle. CDR3 protein: CASSEKARRLRETQYF. In DNA form, the CDR3 reads TGTGCCAGCAGTGAAAAGGCTAGGCGATTACGGGAGACCCAGTACTTC.

This clone was recorded a few times. This chain uses TRBV5-5 with TRBJ1-5, with TRBD1 matching 7 bases. Germline trimming cut 4 bases from V and 4 bases from J; bases unmatched to any gene: 11. The CDR3 spans 16 residues. The germline V gene has CDR1 SGHKS and CDR2 YYEKEE (reference sequence). The CDR3 here is CASSGGGTASNQPQHF. DNA of the CDR3: TGTGCCAGCAGCGGTGGGGGGACAGCATCTAATCAGCCCCAGCATTTT.

CDR3 protein: CASSLAGGAFPTYEQYF. The CDR3 DNA follows: TGTGCCAGCAGCTTAGCGGGGGGGGCCTTCCCGACCTACGAGCAGTACTTC. The chain joins TRBV11-2 to TRBJ2-7; TRBD2 matches at 8 bases. The CDR3 loop spans 17 amino acids. Germline CDR1 SGHAT, CDR2 FQNNGV. J was trimmed by 2 bases and V by 1 base; bases with no gene match: 10.

This clone was seen a few times. J is TRBJ2-4 and V is TRBV6-5; no definite D call. V was pared by 11 bases and J by 8 bases, with 10 bases between. Germline CDR1 and CDR2: MNHEY and SVGAGI. The CDR3 runs to 10 residues. This CDR3 reads CAPREHIQYF. The CDR3 DNA reads TGTGCCCCGAGAGAGCACATTCAGTACTTC.

The DNA of the CDR3 is TGTGCCAGCCAGACAGGGAATCAGCCCCAGCATTTT. Translation: CASQTGNQPQHF. V and J are TRBV19 and TRBJ1-5; 7 bases align to TRBD1. Germline V gene lookup returns CDR1 LNHDA and CDR2 SQIVND (reference sequence). The J segment lost 4 bases and the V segment lost 9 bases, leaving 3 bases of the junction unmatched. The CDR3 runs 12 residues.

The V and J genes are TRBV3-1 (or the pseudogene TRBV3-2) and TRBJ1-6; 10 bases match TRBD1. Germline CDR1 and CDR2: LGHDT and YNNKEL (reference sequence). J was trimmed by 12 bases and V by 1 base; bases with no gene match: 0. The CDR3 length is 13 residues. The CDR3 here is CASSQGDRGPLHF. DNA for the CDR3: TGTGCCAGCAGCCAAGGGGACAGGGGACCCCTCCACTTT.

V is TRBV13 and J is TRBJ2-1; D remains unclear. Germline lookup yields CDR1 PRHDT and CDR2 FYEKMQ (reference sequence). The germline V and J ends were trimmed by 5 bases and 9 bases, with 11 bases remaining between them. This CDR3 region has 12 residues. CDR3 nucleotide sequence: TGTGCCAGCAGCCACACCCGTGTTGAGCAGTTCTTC. Amino acids: CASSHTRVEQFF.

The chain joins TRBV19 to TRBJ1-4; D possibly corresponds to TRBD1 (6 bases). V dropped 4 bases and J dropped 4 bases, with 13 bases sitting between them. Germline V lookup: CDR1 LNHDA, CDR2 SQIVND (reference sequence). The length of the CDR3 is 15 residues. The chain's CDR3 is CASSTAGENNEKLFF. Written as DNA, the CDR3 is TGTGCCAGTAGTACAGCAGGGGAAAATAATGAAAAACTGTTTTTT.

The chain recombines TRBV3-1 (or the pseudogene TRBV3-2) with TRBJ2-3; TRBD2 might be the D (6 bases). V was trimmed by 1 base and J by 5 bases, leaving 16 bases between them. This CDR3 contains 16 residues. CDR1 and CDR2 (germline): LGHDT, YNNKEL (reference sequence). CDR3: CASSQGGTSGGDTQYF. DNA for the CDR3: TGTGCCAGCAGCCAAGGGGGGACTTCCGGGGGAGATACGCAGTATTTT.

This chain uses TRBV27 with TRBJ2-7, with 8 bases that match TRBD1. Germline CDR1 reads MNHEY; CDR2 reads SMNVEV (reference sequence). J gave up 5 bases and V 5 bases, and 8 bases lay outside the gene matches. CDR3 length: 14 residues. DNA of the CDR3: TGTGCCAGCAGTCACTGGACAGGGTGGGACGAGCAGTACTTC. This sequence encodes CASSHWTGWDEQYF.

The V and J genes are TRBV11-3 and TRBJ2-6, with TRBD2 matching 11 bases. V lost 5 bases and J lost 0; bases outside the gene matches: 6. This CDR3 is 18 amino acids long. Germline assignment: CDR1 SGHNT and CDR2 YENEEA. CDR3 region: CASSASGTSGSGANVLTF. The CDR3 nucleotides read TGTGCCAGCAGCGCCTCCGGGACTAGCGGCTCTGGGGCCAACGTCCTGACTTTC.

The rearrangement uses TRBV5-6 and TRBJ1-2; perhaps TRBD1 as D (5 bases). The CDR3 length is 15 residues. The germline V gene has CDR1 SGHDT and CDR2 YYEEEE. Trimming stripped 1 base from V and 3 bases from J, with 13 bases between. DNA of the CDR3: TGTGCCAGCAGCTTGAACCGAGCAGGGTACTATGGCTACACCTTC. This translates into CASSLNRAGYYGYTF.

This chain connects TRBV10-3 to TRBJ2-3; D possibly corresponds to TRBD1 (6 bases). This CDR3 region has 15 residues. The germline V gene has CDR1 ENHRY and CDR2 SYGVKD. V lost 10 bases and J lost 2, with 19 bases in between. The CDR3 loop is CATSSSGDNTDTQYF. For the CDR3, the DNA is TGTGCCACATCCTCCTCCGGGGACAACACAGATACGCAGTATTTT.

This rearrangement joins TRBV5-5 to TRBJ2-7; TRBD1 might be the D (6 bases). This CDR3 has 14 amino acids. The germline V and J ends were trimmed by 7 bases and 2 bases, with 16 bases remaining between them. CDR1 and CDR2 (germline): SGHKS, YYEKEE (reference sequence). CDR3 DNA: TGTGCCAGCTCGTTAGGGACAAACACCTACGAGCAGTACTTC. Translation gives CASSLGTNTYEQYF.

The rearrangement uses TRBV6-2 or TRBV6-3 and TRBJ1-5, with TRBD1 as a possible D gene (6 bases). V shed 0 bases and J shed 5 bases, with 14 bases lying between them. CDR1 and CDR2 (germline): MNHEY, SVGEGT. CDR3 length: 16 residues. The CDR3 is CASSYSRAGVHQPQHF. In DNA, the CDR3 is TGTGCCAGCAGTTACTCGAGGGCAGGGGTTCATCAGCCCCAGCATTTT.

The J gene is TRBJ1-1, the V gene TRBV27, with unresolved D. The V end lost 8 bases, the J end lost 6 bases, and 16 bases lay between the germline ends. In germline, CDR1 is MNHEY, CDR2 SMNVEV (reference sequence). The CDR3 extends over 13 amino acids. CDR3 amino acids: CASFDQPGAEAFF. The CDR3 bases are TGTGCCAGCTTTGATCAGCCGGGAGCTGAAGCTTTCTTT.

CDR3 nucleotides: TGTGCCAGCAGCTTAATTTCGGCAGGGGAGCAGTACTTC. It translates to CASSLISAGEQYF. This chain uses TRBV7-3 with TRBJ2-7, with D possibly matching TRBD1 (5 bases). CDR1 and CDR2 (germline): SGHTA, FQGTGA. Between the trimmed V and J ends, which lost 1 base and 7 bases, there was a span of 11 bases. The CDR3 runs to 13 residues.

This chain connects TRBV27 to TRBJ2-6, with D perhaps TRBD1 (5 bases). Between the trimmed V and J ends, which lost 6 bases and 0 bases, there was a span of 18 bases. Germline V gene data show CDR1 as MNHEY and CDR2 as SMNVEV (reference sequence). This CDR3 is built from 18 residues. The CDR3 spells CASREWGHVNSGANVLTF. The DNA for the CDR3 is TGTGCCAGCAGGGAATGGGGCCACGTAAACTCTGGGGCCAACGTCCTGACTTTC.

The chain links TRBV6-5 to TRBJ2-7; D is ambiguous. Trimming removed 6 bases at V and 2 bases at J, with 14 bases between. The CDR3 consists of 14 residues. The germline V gene has CDR1 MNHEY and CDR2 SVGAGI. The CDR3 coding sequence is TGTGCCAGCAGCCGGCGACACCGTACCTACGAGCAGTACTTC. Its translation: CASSRRHRTYEQYF.

The J gene is TRBJ1-2, the V gene TRBV20-1, with D hard to call. The V end was cut by 3 bases, the J end by 7 bases, with 6 bases between. This CDR3 has 10 residues. Germline-derived CDR1 and CDR2 are DFQATT and SNEGSKA (reference sequence). In DNA form, the CDR3 reads TGCAGTGCTAGGCGTGGTGGCTACACCTTC. Translating gives CSARRGGYTF.

This clone appeared once. The rearrangement uses TRBV5-1 and TRBJ2-5; TRBD1 is a possible D gene (6 bases). V was cut by 4 bases and J by 2 bases, with 12 bases left in between. Germline V gene data show CDR1 as SGHRS and CDR2 as YFSETQ. This CDR3 has 14 residues. The CDR3 DNA reads TGCGCCAGCAGCACCCTGACAGGACAAGAGACCCAGTACTTC. Its translation: CASSTLTGQETQYF.

This clone occurred once. The rearrangement links TRBV5-1 to TRBJ2-2; TRBD1 matches at 8 bases. The CDR3 runs to 15 residues. From germline, CDR1 is SGHRS and CDR2 YFSETQ. V was clipped by 9 bases and J by 5 bases; unmatched bases: 12. CDR3 nucleotides: TGCGCCACCCACCCGGGACAGGTTTTTACCGGGGAGCTGTTTTTT. Encoded protein: CATHPGQVFTGELFF.

This clone was counted only a few times. V and J are TRBV3-1 (or the pseudogene TRBV3-2) and TRBJ1-2, with 8 bases identical to TRBD1. This CDR3 spans 15 amino acids. Looked up from germline, CDR1 is LGHDT and CDR2 is YNNKEL (reference sequence). Trimming took 3 bases from V and 4 from J; bases not matched to a gene: 7. CDR3 loop: CASSHGQGGIYGYTF. CDR3 DNA: TGTGCCAGCAGCCATGGACAGGGCGGGATCTATGGCTACACCTTC.